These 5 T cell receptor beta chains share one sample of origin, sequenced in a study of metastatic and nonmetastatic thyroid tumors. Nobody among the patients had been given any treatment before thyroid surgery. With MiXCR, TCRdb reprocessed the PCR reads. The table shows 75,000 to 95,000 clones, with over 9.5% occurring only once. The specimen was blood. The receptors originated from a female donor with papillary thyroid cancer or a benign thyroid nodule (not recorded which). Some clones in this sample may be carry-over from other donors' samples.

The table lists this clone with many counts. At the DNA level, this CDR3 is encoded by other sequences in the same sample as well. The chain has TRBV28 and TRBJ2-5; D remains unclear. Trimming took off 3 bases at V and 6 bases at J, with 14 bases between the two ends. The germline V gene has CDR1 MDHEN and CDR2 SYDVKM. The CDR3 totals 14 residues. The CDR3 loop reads CASSLGIVGQTQYF. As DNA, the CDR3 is TGTGCCAGCAGTTTGGGAATAGTAGGACAGACCCAGTACTTC.

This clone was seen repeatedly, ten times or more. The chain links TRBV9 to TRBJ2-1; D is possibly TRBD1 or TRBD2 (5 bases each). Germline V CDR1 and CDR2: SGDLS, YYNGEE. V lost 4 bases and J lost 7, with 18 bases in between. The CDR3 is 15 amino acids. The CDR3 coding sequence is TGTGCCAGCAGCCCCCCCGGGACCCCGGTTAATGAGCAGTTCTTC. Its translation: CASSPPGTPVNEQFF.

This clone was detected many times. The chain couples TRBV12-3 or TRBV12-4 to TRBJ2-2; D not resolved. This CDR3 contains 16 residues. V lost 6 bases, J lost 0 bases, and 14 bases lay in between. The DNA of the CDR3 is TGTGCCAGCAGCCCACGGGCCCGCGCGAACACCGGGGAGCTGTTTTTT. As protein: CASSPRARANTGELFF.

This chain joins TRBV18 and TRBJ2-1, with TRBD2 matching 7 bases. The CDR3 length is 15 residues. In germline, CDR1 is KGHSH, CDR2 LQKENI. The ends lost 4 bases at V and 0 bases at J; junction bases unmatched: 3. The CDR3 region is CASSQRGSSYNEQFF. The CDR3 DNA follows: TGTGCCAGCTCACAGCGGGGCAGCTCCTACAATGAGCAGTTCTTC.

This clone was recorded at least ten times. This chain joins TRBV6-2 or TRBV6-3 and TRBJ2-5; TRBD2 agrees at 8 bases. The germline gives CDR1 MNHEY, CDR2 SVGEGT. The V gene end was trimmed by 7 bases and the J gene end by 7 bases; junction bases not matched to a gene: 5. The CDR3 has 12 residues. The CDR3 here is CASKGLAPTQYF. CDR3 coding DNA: TGTGCCAGCAAAGGACTAGCTCCGACCCAGTACTTC.